Listed below are T cell receptor beta chains from one sample, sequenced in a study of cytomegalovirus exposure and HLA in healthy donors. The method was immunoSEQ multiplex PCR; TCRdb's version includes in-frame clones alone and lacks a portion of them. The data show more than 200,000 clones, more than 60% seen once. The sample taken for sequencing was PBMCs. The source of these receptors is a girl aged 2 to 9 in good health and CMV-seronegative. The CDR3 runs from the conserved cysteine through the conserved F or W. Each record gives: D gene, clone size, J gene, V gene, CDR3 protein, CDR3 DNA. A D gene is named only where the DNA matches it firmly. Clone size, where shown, is once, few, many, or a class for clones that have expanded.

TRBD2,.,TRBJ2-5,TRBV30,CAWSVGAGGTETQYF,TGTGCCTGGAGTGTAGGGGCGGGAGGGACGGAGACCCAGTACTTC
TRBD1,.,TRBJ1-2,TRBV2,CASSAGQGDYGYTF,TGTGCCAGCAGTGCGGGACAGGGGGACTATGGCTACACCTTC
TRBD1,.,TRBJ1-4,TRBV5-1,CASSLGQAATNEKLFF,TGCGCCAGCAGCCTGGGACAGGCCGCAACTAATGAAAAACTGTTTTTT
TRBD2,.,TRBJ2-7,TRBV5-4,CASSPGTSGSGVQYF,TGTGCCAGCAGCCCAGGGACTAGCGGGAGTGGGGTGCAGTACTTC
.,.,TRBJ1-3,TRBV18,CASSPRQSLSSGNTIYF,TGTGCCAGCTCACCAAGACAGTCCCTCTCCTCTGGAAACACCATATATTTT
.,.,TRBJ1-2,TRBV25-1,CASSETGANYGYTF,TGTGCCAGCAGTGAGACGGGGGCTAACTATGGCTACACCTTC
TRBD1,.,TRBJ2-1,TRBV7-2,CARGTGVGDNEQFF,TGTGCCAGGGGGACAGGGGTCGGTGACAATGAGCAGTTCTTC
.,few,TRBJ1-1,TRBV28,CASSSSATGRVTEAFF,TGTGCCAGCAGTTCGAGCGCAACAGGGCGAGTGACTGAAGCTTTCTTT
.,once,TRBJ2-7,TRBV5-1,CASSLVQGGNGEQYF,TGCGCCAGCAGCTTAGTCCAAGGGGGAAACGGGGAGCAGTACTTC
.,.,TRBJ2-4,TRBV5-1,CASSYGDAKNIQYF,TGCGCCAGCAGCTACGGGGATGCCAAAAACATTCAGTACTTC
TRBD1,.,TRBJ1-1,TRBV4-1,CASTTRDRGNTEAFF,TGCGCCAGCACCACTAGGGACAGGGGGAACACTGAAGCTTTCTTT
.,.,TRBJ1-1,TRBV11-1,CASSTKTRNTEAFF,TGTGCCAGCAGCACTAAGACGCGGAACACTGAAGCTTTCTTT
TRBD1,.,TRBJ1-1,TRBV4-1,CASSQGIVKGASNTEAFF,TGCGCCAGCAGCCAAGGGATTGTTAAGGGGGCGAGCAACACTGAAGCTTTCTTT
TRBD1,.,TRBJ1-2,TRBV27,CASSDHDRGPLGYTF,TGTGCCAGCAGCGACCACGACAGGGGCCCTCTTGGCTACACCTTC
.,.,TRBJ2-6,TRBV7-8,CASSLLRSSGANVLTF,TGTGCCAGCAGCTTACTGCGTAGCTCTGGGGCCAACGTCCTGACTTTC
.,few,TRBJ2-5,TRBV14,CASSQDPGGSSETQYF,TGTGCCAGCAGCCAAGACCCCGGGGGATCCTCAGAGACCCAGTACTTC
TRBD1,.,TRBJ1-2,TRBV6-6,CASSSGTGANYGYTF,TGTGCCAGCAGTTCCGGGACAGGGGCTAACTATGGCTACACCTTC
.,.,TRBJ1-1,TRBV5-1,CASSLEQADTEAFF,TGCGCCAGCAGCTTGGAACAGGCGGATACTGAAGCTTTCTTT
TRBD1,.,TRBJ1-2,TRBV6-5,CASSYIGTGEGYTF,TGTGCCAGCAGTTACATAGGAACAGGGGAAGGCTACACCTTC
.,.,TRBJ1-2,TRBV21-1,CASSKGDSSYGYTF,TGTGCCAGCAGCAAAGGGGACAGTAGCTATGGCTACACCTTC
TRBD1,.,TRBJ2-5,TRBV7-9,CASSLKKPQGAGQETQYF,TGTGCCAGCAGCTTAAAAAAGCCACAGGGGGCTGGTCAAGAGACCCAGTACTTC
.,.,TRBJ2-6,TRBV29-1,CSVESQPGANVLTF,TGCAGCGTTGAAAGCCAACCTGGGGCCAACGTCCTGACTTTC
.,.,TRBJ1-1,TRBV5-1,CASSLVPENTEAFF,TGCGCCAGCAGCTTGGTGCCAGAGAACACTGAAGCTTTCTTT
TRBD2,.,TRBJ2-7,TRBV4-1,CASSQDSREGSYEQYF,TGCGCCAGCAGCCAAGACTCGCGGGAGGGTTCCTACGAGCAGTACTTC
.,.,TRBJ2-1,TRBV6-6,CASSTDLVDEQFF,TGTGCCAGCAGTACGGACTTGGTCGATGAGCAGTTCTTC
.,.,TRBJ2-1,TRBV29-1,CSVAIYNEQFF,TGCAGCGTGGCCATTTACAATGAGCAGTTCTTC
TRBD2,.,TRBJ2-7,TRBV6-5,CASSYRWGGPYEQYF,TGTGCCAGCAGTTACCGATGGGGGGGACCTTACGAGCAGTACTTC
TRBD1,.,TRBJ1-4,TRBV25-1,CASSGRQGEKLFF,TGTGCCAGCAGTGGAAGACAGGGTGAAAAACTGTTTTTT
.,.,TRBJ2-1,TRBV10-1,CASSESGRGGDEQFF,TGCGCCAGCAGTGAGTCCGGCAGGGGTGGGGATGAGCAGTTCTTC
TRBD1,.,TRBJ1-1,TRBV11-2,CASSSRGLGEAFF,TGTGCCAGCAGCTCCAGGGGGCTCGGTGAAGCTTTCTTT
.,once,TRBJ1-1,TRBV27,CATQGGDGRTEAFF,TGTGCCACCCAAGGAGGGGACGGTAGGACTGAAGCTTTCTTT
TRBD1,.,TRBJ1-1,TRBV5-4,CATGQGATEAFF,TGTGCCACTGGACAGGGGGCCACTGAAGCTTTCTTT
.,.,TRBJ1-4,TRBV21-1,CASSPLTTTSACKEKLFF,TGTGCCAGCAGCCCCCTCACTACCACTTCAGCCTGCAAAGAAAAACTGTTTTTT
.,.,TRBJ1-4,TRBV30,CAWSRSTGLFF,TGTGCCTGGAGTCGTAGTACCGGGCTGTTTTTT
.,.,TRBJ2-1,TRBV2,CASRPTGLGDEQFF,TGTGCCAGCAGGCCGACTGGGTTAGGGGATGAGCAGTTCTTC
.,many,TRBJ1-5,TRBV5-6,CASRLQESSQPQHF,TGTGCCAGCAGATTACAGGAAAGTAGTCAGCCCCAGCATTTT
.,.,TRBJ2-5,TRBV6-1,CASKESGRRGTQYF,TGTGCCAGCAAGGAGAGCGGCCGCCGCGGGACCCAGTACTTC
TRBD2,.,TRBJ2-5,TRBV7-3,CASSLNSGGAETQYF,TGTGCCAGCAGCTTAAACAGCGGGGGGGCGGAGACCCAGTACTTC
.,.,TRBJ2-2,TRBV6-5,CASSSRLTPSGELFF,TGTGCCAGCAGTTCCCGACTGACTCCTAGCGGGGAGCTGTTTTTT
.,.,TRBJ1-1,TRBV5-4,CASSFALNTEAFF,TGTGCCAGCAGCTTCGCGTTGAACACTGAAGCTTTCTTT
.,.,TRBJ1-6,TRBV5-6,CASSLAGFDSPLHF,TGTGCCAGCAGCTTAGCGGGATTCGATTCACCCCTCCACTTT
TRBD1,.,TRBJ2-6,TRBV19,CASSIRGQAGANVLTF,TGTGCCAGTAGTATAAGGGGGCAGGCTGGGGCCAACGTCCTGACTTTC
TRBD1,.,TRBJ1-1,TRBV10-1,CASSGGGTGGTEAFF,TGCGCCAGCAGTGGGGGAGGGACAGGGGGCACTGAAGCTTTCTTT
TRBD2,.,TRBJ2-5,TRBV14,CASNVLAGETQYF,TGTGCCAGCAACGTGTTAGCGGGAGAGACCCAGTACTTC
.,.,TRBJ2-1,TRBV6-5,CASRTIGHFYNEQFF,TGTGCCAGCAGAACAATTGGACACTTCTACAATGAGCAGTTCTTC
.,.,TRBJ1-2,TRBV30,CAWSGPGGLGYSPNYGYTF,TGTGCCTGGAGTGGTCCGGGGGGGTTAGGCTATTCGCCTAACTATGGCTACACCTTC
.,.,TRBJ2-7,TRBV27,CASSPTTGGPYEQYF,TGTGCCAGCAGTCCCACGACAGGTGGGCCCTACGAGCAGTACTTC
.,.,TRBJ1-5,TRBV4-2,CASSQEVGGAISNQPQHF,TGTGCCAGCAGCCAAGAGGTTGGGGGGGCTATTAGCAATCAGCCCCAGCATTTT
TRBD1,few,TRBJ2-6,TRBV5-6,CASTRDRAYNVLTF,TGTGCCAGCACGCGAGACAGGGCCTATAACGTCCTGACTTTC
.,.,TRBJ2-1,TRBV18,CASSPNTGRAYNEQFF,TGTGCCAGCTCACCAAACACCGGGAGAGCCTACAATGAGCAGTTCTTC
TRBD1,.,TRBJ2-4,TRBV30,CAWSHAYRGGNIQYF,TGTGCCTGGAGTCACGCTTACAGGGGTGGGAACATTCAGTACTTC
.,.,TRBJ2-7,TRBV5-1,CASSPLDSRSYEQYF,TGCGCCAGCAGCCCGTTGGACAGCCGCTCCTACGAGCAGTACTTC
.,.,TRBJ2-7,TRBV11-2,CASSPLGHPYEQYF,TGTGCCAGCAGCCCCCTCGGTCACCCCTACGAGCAGTACTTC
TRBD1,.,TRBJ1-5,TRBV4-1,CASSQDQTGDQPQHF,TGCGCCAGCAGCCAAGATCAGACAGGGGATCAGCCCCAGCATTTT
.,.,TRBJ1-2,TRBV7-9,CASSSTGVGGGYTF,TGTGCCAGCAGCTCGACGGGCGTCGGGGGTGGCTACACCTTC